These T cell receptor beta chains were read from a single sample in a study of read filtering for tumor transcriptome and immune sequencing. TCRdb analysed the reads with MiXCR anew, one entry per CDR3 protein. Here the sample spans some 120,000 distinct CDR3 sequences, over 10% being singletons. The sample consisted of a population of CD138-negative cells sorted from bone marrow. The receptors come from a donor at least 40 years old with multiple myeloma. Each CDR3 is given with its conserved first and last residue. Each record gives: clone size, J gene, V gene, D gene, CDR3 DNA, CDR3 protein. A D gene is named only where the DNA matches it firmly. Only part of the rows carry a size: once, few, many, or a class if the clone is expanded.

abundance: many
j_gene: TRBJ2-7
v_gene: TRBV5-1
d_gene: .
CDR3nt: TGCGCCAGCAGCTTGGGATCGGAATACGAGCAGTACTTC
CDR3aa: CASSLGSEYEQYF

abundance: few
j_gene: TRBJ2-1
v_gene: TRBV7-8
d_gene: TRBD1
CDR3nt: TGTGCCAGCAGCTTGACAGGGTCTAATGAGCAGTTCTTC
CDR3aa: CASSLTGSNEQFF

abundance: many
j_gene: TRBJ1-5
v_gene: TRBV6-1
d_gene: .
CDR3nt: TGTGCCACCATGGACGCTCCCGGGGCCTATAGCAATCAGCCCCAGCATTTT
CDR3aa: CATMDAPGAYSNQPQHF

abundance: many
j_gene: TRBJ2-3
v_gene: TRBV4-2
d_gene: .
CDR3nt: TGTGCCAGCAGCCTAAAAGGGGATCTAAGCACAGATACGCAGTATTTT
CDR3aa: CASSLKGDLSTDTQYF

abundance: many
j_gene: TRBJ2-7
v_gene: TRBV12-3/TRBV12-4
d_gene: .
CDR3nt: TGTGCCAGCAGTTTTATCGGGGTGAGCTCCTACGAGCAGTACTTC
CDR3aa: CASSFIGVSSYEQYF

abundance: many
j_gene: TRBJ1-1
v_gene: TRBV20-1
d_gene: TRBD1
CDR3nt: TGCAGTCCGAGATTTGGACAGGAGACTGAAGCTTTCTTT
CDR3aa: CSPRFGQETEAFF

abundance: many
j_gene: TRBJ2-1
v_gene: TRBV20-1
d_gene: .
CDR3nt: TGCAGTGCTAGAGAGGACAGTGCTGGGAATGAGCAGTTCTTC
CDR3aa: CSAREDSAGNEQFF

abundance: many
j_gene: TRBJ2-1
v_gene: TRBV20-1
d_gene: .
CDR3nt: TGCAGTGCTAGAGCTCCCTCCCGCAATGAGCAGTTCTTC
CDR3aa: CSARAPSRNEQFF

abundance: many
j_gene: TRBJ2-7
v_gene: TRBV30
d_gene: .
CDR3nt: TGTGCCTGGAGTGACCTTGGGGGTTACGAGCAGTACTTC
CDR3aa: CAWSDLGGYEQYF

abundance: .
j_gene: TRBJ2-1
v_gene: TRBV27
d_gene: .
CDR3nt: TGTGCCAGCAAGGCGGCCTACAATGAGCAGTTCTTC
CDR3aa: CASKAAYNEQFF

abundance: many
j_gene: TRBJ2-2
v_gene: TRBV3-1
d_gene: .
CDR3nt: TGTGCCAGCAGAGAACAGGGCGGTAACACCGGGGAGCTGTTTTTT
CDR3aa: CASREQGGNTGELFF

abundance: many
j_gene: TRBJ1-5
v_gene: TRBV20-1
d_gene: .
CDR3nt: TGCAGTGCCACCCTGGCCCTCAATCAGCCCCAGCATTTT
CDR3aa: CSATLALNQPQHF

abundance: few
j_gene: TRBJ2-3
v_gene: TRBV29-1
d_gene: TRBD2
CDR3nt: TGCAGCGTCACTAGCGGGGGGTTCCGGGATACGCAGTATTTT
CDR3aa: CSVTSGGFRDTQYF

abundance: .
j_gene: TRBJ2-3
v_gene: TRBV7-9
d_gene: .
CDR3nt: TGTGCCAGCAGCTTCTGGACGGGGGGCGCAGATACGCAGTATTTT
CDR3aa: CASSFWTGGADTQYF

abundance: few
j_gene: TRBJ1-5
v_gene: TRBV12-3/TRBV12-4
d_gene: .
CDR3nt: TGTGCCAGCAGGTCGGAAGGCCAGCCCCAGCATTTT
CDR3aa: CASRSEGQPQHF

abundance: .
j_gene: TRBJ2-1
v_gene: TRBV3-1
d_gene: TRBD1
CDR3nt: TGTGCCAGCAGCCAAGAGGCCGGACAGGACAATGAGCAGTTCTTC
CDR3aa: CASSQEAGQDNEQFF

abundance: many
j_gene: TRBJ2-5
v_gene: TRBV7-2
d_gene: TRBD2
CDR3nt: TGTGCCAGCAGCTTAGTAGCGGGAGGGCCTGGGGAGACCCAGTACTTC
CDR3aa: CASSLVAGGPGETQYF

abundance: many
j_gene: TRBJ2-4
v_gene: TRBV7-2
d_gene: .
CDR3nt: TGTGCCAGCAGCACAAGGACAGTAGCCAAAAACATTCAGTACTTC
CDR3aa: CASSTRTVAKNIQYF

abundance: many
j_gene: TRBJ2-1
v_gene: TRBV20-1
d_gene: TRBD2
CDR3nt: TGCAGTGCTGGGAATGATCTAGCGGGAGTATCTGATGAGCAGTTCTTC
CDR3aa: CSAGNDLAGVSDEQFF

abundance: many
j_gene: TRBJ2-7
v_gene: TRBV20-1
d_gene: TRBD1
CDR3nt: TGCAGTGCGAAAGCTGGACAGGGGAGCACCTACGAGCAGTACTTC
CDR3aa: CSAKAGQGSTYEQYF

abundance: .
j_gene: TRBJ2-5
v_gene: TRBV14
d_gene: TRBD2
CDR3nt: TGTGCCAGCAGCCAGGTCTTTGCGGGAGGACGGGAGACCCAGTACTTC
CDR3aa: CASSQVFAGGRETQYF

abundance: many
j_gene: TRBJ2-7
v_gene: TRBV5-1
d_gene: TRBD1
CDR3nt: TGCGCCAGCAGTCAACAGGGGTGGGCCTACGAGCAGTACTTC
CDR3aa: CASSQQGWAYEQYF

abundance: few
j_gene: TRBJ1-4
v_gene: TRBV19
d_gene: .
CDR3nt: TGTGCCACCTTAGACCGTGCAACTAATGAAAAACTGTTTTTT
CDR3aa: CATLDRATNEKLFF

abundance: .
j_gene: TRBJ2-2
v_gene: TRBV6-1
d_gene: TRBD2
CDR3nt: TGTGCCAGCAGGGGCGGGACTACCGACGCCGGGGAGCTGTTTTTT
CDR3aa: CASRGGTTDAGELFF

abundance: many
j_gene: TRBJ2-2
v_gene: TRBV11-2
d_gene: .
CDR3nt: TGTGCCAGCAGCTTTCCCGGGGAGCTGTTTTTT
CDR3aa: CASSFPGELFF

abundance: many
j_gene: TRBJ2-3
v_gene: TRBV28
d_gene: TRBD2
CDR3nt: TGTGCCGGTGGGAGGGAGGGGACAGATACGCAGTATTTT
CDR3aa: CAGGREGTDTQYF

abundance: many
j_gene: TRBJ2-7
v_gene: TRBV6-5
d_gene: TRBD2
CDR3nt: TGTGCCAGCAGCCCAGCGGGGCGGGAGCAGTACTTC
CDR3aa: CASSPAGREQYF

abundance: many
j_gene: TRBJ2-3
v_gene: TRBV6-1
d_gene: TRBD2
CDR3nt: TGTGCCAGCAGTGAACGCTTGGGACTAGCTCCCCCAGATACGCAGTATTTT
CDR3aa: CASSERLGLAPPDTQYF

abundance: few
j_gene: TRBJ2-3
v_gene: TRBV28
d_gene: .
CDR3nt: TGTACCAGCAGTTTTTCGGGCGGGGAGGCGGCCTCTCATACGCAGTATTTT
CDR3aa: CTSSFSGGEAASHTQYF

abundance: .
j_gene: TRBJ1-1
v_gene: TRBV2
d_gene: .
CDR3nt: TGTGCCAGCAGTGAACAGGGGATGAACACTGAAGCTTTCTTT
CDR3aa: CASSEQGMNTEAFF

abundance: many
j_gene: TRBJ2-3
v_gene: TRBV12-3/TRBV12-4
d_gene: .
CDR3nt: TGTGCCAGCAGTCTGAGGCCCGCAGATACGCAGTATTTT
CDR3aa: CASSLRPADTQYF

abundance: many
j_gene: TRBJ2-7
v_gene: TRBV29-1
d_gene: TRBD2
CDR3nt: TGCAGCGTTGCTTTTTGGGAGGGGGAGCAGTACTTC
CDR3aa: CSVAFWEGEQYF

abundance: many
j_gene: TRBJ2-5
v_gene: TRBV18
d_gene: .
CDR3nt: TGTGCCAGCTCGGGGATACAAGAGACCCAGTACTTC
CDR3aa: CASSGIQETQYF

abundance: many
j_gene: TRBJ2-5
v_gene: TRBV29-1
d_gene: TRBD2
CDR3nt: TGCAGCGTTGGCGGACTAGCGGGGGGGTACTCCGAAGAGACCCAGTACTTC
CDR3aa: CSVGGLAGGYSEETQYF

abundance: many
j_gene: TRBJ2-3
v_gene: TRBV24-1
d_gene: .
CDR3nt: TGTGCCACCAGTGATCCCGGGACCCTCGGGGGTACGCAGTATTTT
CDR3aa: CATSDPGTLGGTQYF

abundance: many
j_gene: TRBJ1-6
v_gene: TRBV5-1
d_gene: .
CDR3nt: TGCGCCAGCAGCTTGGAGGGGACGGTGAATTCACCCCTCCACTTT
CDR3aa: CASSLEGTVNSPLHF

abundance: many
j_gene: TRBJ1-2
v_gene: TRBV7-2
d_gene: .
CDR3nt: TGTGCCAGCAGCTTATCTGCCAGCTATGGCTACACCTTC
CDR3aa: CASSLSASYGYTF

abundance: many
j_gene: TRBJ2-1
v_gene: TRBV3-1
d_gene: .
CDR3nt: TGTGCCAGCAGCCCCCCAGGCGATAGCGGTTACAATGAGCAGTTCTTC
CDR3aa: CASSPPGDSGYNEQFF

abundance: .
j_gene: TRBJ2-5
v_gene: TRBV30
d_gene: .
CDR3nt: TGTGCCTGGAGTGCATCCGAGGGGGTAGAGACCCAGTACTTC
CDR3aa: CAWSASEGVETQYF

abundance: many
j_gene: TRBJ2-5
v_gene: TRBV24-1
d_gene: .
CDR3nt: TGTGCCACCAGTGACCATACAGGTCCAGAGACCCAGTACTTC
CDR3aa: CATSDHTGPETQYF

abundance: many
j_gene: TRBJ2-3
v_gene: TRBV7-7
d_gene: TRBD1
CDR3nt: TGTGCTAGCAGCTTAGCAGACAGGGGAGATACGCAGTATTTT
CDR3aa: CASSLADRGDTQYF

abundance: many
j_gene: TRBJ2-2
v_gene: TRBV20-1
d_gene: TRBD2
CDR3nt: TGCAGTGTGCTAGCGGGGGGGCCCGGGGAGCTGTTTTTT
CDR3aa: CSVLAGGPGELFF